The 28 T cell receptor beta chains in this list originate from one sample, sequenced in a study of blood T cell repertoires in COVID-19. Data came from immunoSEQ multiplex PCR; TCRdb stores just in-frame clones and leaves some out. The sample shows a few hundred thousand clones, around 80% of them seen only once. Sequenced: peripheral blood. The origin of the receptors is a woman in her forties who had recovered from COVID-19.

This clone was found once. CDR3 bases: TGTGCCAGCAGTTACTCGTACCGGGGTTACCAGTTCTTC. As protein: CASSYSYRGYQFF. The genes are TRBV6-5 and TRBJ2-1; D is possibly TRBD2 (5 bases). The germline V and J ends were trimmed by 0 bases and 13 bases, with 13 bases remaining between them. Germline V gene lookup returns CDR1 MNHEY and CDR2 SVGAGI. The CDR3 runs 13 residues.

The V call is TRBV9, the J call TRBJ1-4; D is undetermined. V gave up 2 bases and J gave up 5 bases, with 13 bases separating them. The length of the CDR3 is 15 residues. The germline V gene has CDR1 SGDLS and CDR2 YYNGEE. CDR3 amino acids: CASSVHGEGNEKLFF. DNA of the CDR3: TGTGCCAGCAGCGTGCACGGAGAGGGAAATGAAAAACTGTTTTTT.

The chain employs TRBV3-1 (or the pseudogene TRBV3-2) and TRBJ2-3, with 7 bases lining up with TRBD2. J gave up 6 bases and V 1 base, and 7 bases lay outside the gene matches. Germline CDR1 LGHDT, CDR2 YNNKEL (reference sequence). This CDR3 has 15 residues. The DNA for the CDR3 is TGTGCCAGCAGCCAAGGGGGGGGGACCTGGGATACGCAGTATTTT. Residues: CASSQGGGTWDTQYF.

Remarks on this clone: The same CDR3 is also encoded by other DNA sequences in this sample. The gene calls are TRBV18 and TRBJ1-1; D might be TRBD1 (6 bases). CDR3 size: 12 residues. Germline values: CDR1 KGHSH, CDR2 LQKENI. V was trimmed by 2 bases and J by 8 bases, leaving 9 bases between them. The CDR3 sequence is CASSPSGAEAFF. CDR3 nucleotide sequence: TGTGCCAGCTCACCATCAGGGGCCGAAGCTTTCTTT.

CDR3 DNA: TGCGCCAGCAGCTTGGCAGGGATAGAAGGAAACACCATATATTTT. Amino acids: CASSLAGIEGNTIYF. The rearrangement links TRBV5-1 to TRBJ1-3; the D gene is possibly TRBD1 (5 bases). This CDR3 has 15 amino acids. V shed 0 bases and J shed 4 bases, with 11 bases lying between them. Germline values: CDR1 SGHRS, CDR2 YFSETQ.

This clone was observed once. This sequence joins TRBV25-1 and TRBJ1-1, with D perhaps TRBD1 (5 bases). V lost 6 bases and J 6 bases, leaving 17 bases between the germline ends. This CDR3 is 14 amino acids long. Germline-derived CDR1 and CDR2 are MGHDK and SYGVNS. Here the CDR3 reads CASSPSGGMAEAFF. The CDR3 bases are TGTGCCAGCAGCCCTTCGGGGGGGATGGCTGAAGCTTTCTTT.

J is TRBJ2-7 and V is TRBV4-1; TRBD1 aligns across 9 bases. Germline assignment: CDR1 MGHRA and CDR2 YSYEKL. Trimming took 1 base from V and 2 from J; bases not matched to a gene: 0. The CDR3 covers 14 residues. CDR3 nucleotides: TGCGCCAGCAGCCAAGGACAGGGGGCCTACGAGCAGTACTTC. This gives the protein CASSQGQGAYEQYF.

This clone was recorded many times. This chain links TRBV5-1 with TRBJ1-1, with D perhaps TRBD1 (5 bases). Germline CDR1 and CDR2: SGHRS and YFSETQ. The CDR3 totals 16 residues. V dropped 4 bases and J dropped 0 bases, with 16 bases sitting between them. CDR3 bases: TGCGCCAGCAGCCCCGCGGACACCTCCATGAACACTGAAGCTTTCTTT. As protein: CASSPADTSMNTEAFF.

The chain links TRBV25-1 to TRBJ1-1; D gene uncertain. This CDR3 has 13 residues. Per the germline V gene, CDR1 is MGHDK and CDR2 is SYGVNS. Trimming left V 7 bases short and J 1 base short, with 10 bases between. As DNA, the CDR3 is TGTGCCAGCAAATTTGCAGAGAACACTGAAGCTTTCTTT. Its protein is CASKFAENTEAFF.

V gene TRBV2 combines with J gene TRBJ2-5, with a weak D call TRBD1 (6 bases). Germline CDR1 reads SNHLY; CDR2 reads FYNNEI. This CDR3 is built from 13 residues. V was trimmed by 4 bases and J by 3 bases, leaving 9 bases between them. The CDR3 sequence: CASSAGAEETQYF. The DNA for the CDR3 is TGTGCCAGCAGTGCAGGGGCCGAAGAGACCCAGTACTTC.

This clone was counted only a few times. Other DNA sequences in the sample encode the same CDR3. The gene calls are TRBV18 and TRBJ1-5; D uncertain. The germline V gene has CDR1 KGHSH and CDR2 LQKENI. V shed 2 bases and J shed 5 bases, with 7 bases lying between them. The CDR3 is 13 residues long. The CDR3 spells CASSPGGDQPQHF. The CDR3 nucleotides are TGTGCCAGCTCACCAGGCGGGGATCAGCCCCAGCATTTT.

The rearrangement links TRBV5-1 to TRBJ2-7; TRBD2 might be the D (6 bases). The germline gives CDR1 SGHRS, CDR2 YFSETQ. The CDR3 loop spans 15 amino acids. Trimming left V 1 base short and J 2 bases short, with 13 bases between. The CDR3 sequence is CASSLMGGLTYEQYF. In nucleotides, the CDR3 is TGCGCCAGCAGCTTGATGGGAGGCCTTACCTACGAGCAGTACTTC.

The chain is built from TRBV5-5 and TRBJ1-2; D gene ambiguous. The germline V and J ends were trimmed by 2 bases and 7 bases, with 9 bases remaining between them. The germline gives CDR1 SGHKS, CDR2 YYEKEE (reference sequence). The CDR3 totals 12 residues. CDR3: CASSFQRGGYTF. Here the CDR3 DNA reads TGTGCCAGCAGCTTTCAACGGGGTGGCTACACCTTC.

DNA of the CDR3: TGTGCCAGCAGCTATGCTAAGCAATACGAGCAGTACTTC. It translates to CASSYAKQYEQYF. The rearrangement joins TRBV14 to TRBJ2-7; D gene uncertain. Trimming pared 5 bases from V and 4 bases from J, leaving 12 bases between. The CDR3 length is 13 residues. Germline V CDR1 and CDR2: SGHDN, FVKESK.

This chain joins TRBV28 and TRBJ1-3; no definite D call. The length of the CDR3 is 15 residues. Between the trimmed V and J ends, which lost 6 bases and 2 bases, there was a span of 14 bases. Germline V gives CDR1 MDHEN, CDR2 SYDVKM. The CDR3 DNA reads as TGTGCCAGCAGCCCTGCCCTGGCGGCTGGAAACACCATATATTTT. It yields the protein CASSPALAAGNTIYF.

The chain couples TRBV20-1 to TRBJ1-6; D unresolved. Germline V gene sequence: CDR1 DFQATT, CDR2 SNEGSKA (reference sequence). The CDR3 has 16 residues. V dropped 3 bases and J dropped 5 bases, with 17 bases sitting between them. CDR3 nucleotides: TGCAGTGCTAGTTCTATAAATTCAGGCAATAATTCACCCCTCCACTTT. As protein: CSASSINSGNNSPLHF.

The chain employs TRBV19 and TRBJ2-5, with 7 bases that match TRBD1. Germline CDR1 reads LNHDA; CDR2 reads SQIVND (reference sequence). The CDR3 has 13 residues. Losses at the gene ends were 6 bases for V and 4 bases for J; bases not matched to a gene: 5. The CDR3 loop is CASSPGTVETQYF. The CDR3 DNA sequence: TGTGCCAGTAGCCCCGGGACAGTAGAGACCCAGTACTTC.

About this clone itself: This CDR3 is also generated by other DNA sequences in the sample. This sequence joins TRBV6-5 and TRBJ1-5, with 9 bases lining up with TRBD1. The germline CDR1 and CDR2 sequences are MNHEY and SVGAGI. The CDR3 totals 13 residues. V gave up 5 bases and J gave up 7 bases; unmatched junction bases: 3. This chain's CDR3 is CASSRQGGQPQHF. CDR3 in DNA: TGTGCCAGCAGTCGACAGGGGGGGCAGCCCCAGCATTTT.

The chain links TRBV7-2 to TRBJ1-2, with D possibly being TRBD1 (6 bases). The CDR3 length is 15 residues. Germline V gene lookup returns CDR1 SGHTA and CDR2 FQGNSA. Trimming removed 5 bases from V and 4 bases from J, with 17 bases in between. The CDR3 coding sequence is TGTGCCAGCAGCGCCTTCAGGGGAGAGGGCTATGGCTACACCTTC. Translation gives CASSAFRGEGYGYTF.

The chain uses TRBV14 and TRBJ2-3; 9 bases agree with TRBD2. Trimming removed 4 bases from V and 1 base from J; junction bases left unmatched: 3. This CDR3 region has 15 residues. CDR1 and CDR2 from the germline V gene are SGHDN and FVKESK. This CDR3 reads CASSRVAGGTDTQYF. CDR3 bases: TGTGCCAGCAGCCGAGTAGCGGGGGGCACAGATACGCAGTATTTT.

The genes are TRBV5-6 and TRBJ1-2, with 7 bases aligning to TRBD1. V lost 1 base, J lost 4 bases, and 4 bases stayed unmatched. In germline, CDR1 is SGHDT, CDR2 YYEEEE. This CDR3 is 14 amino acids long. CDR3 region: CASSLPDRAYGYTF. CDR3 sequence (DNA): TGTGCCAGCAGCTTGCCCGACAGGGCCTATGGCTACACCTTC.

This clone was seen just once. This chain uses TRBV12-3 or TRBV12-4 with TRBJ2-5; no firm D call. The CDR3 consists of 13 residues. The V end lost 3 bases, the J end lost 2 bases, and 7 bases lay between the germline ends. This chain's CDR3 is CASSFWAQETQYF. CDR3 coding DNA: TGTGCCAGCAGTTTTTGGGCTCAAGAGACCCAGTACTTC.

This clone was observed a single time. This sequence joins TRBV19 and TRBJ1-4; 7 nucleotides agree with TRBD1. The V gene end was trimmed by 6 bases and the J gene end by 0 bases; junction bases not matched to a gene: 4. The CDR3 loop spans 15 amino acids. Germline CDR1 LNHDA, CDR2 SQIVND (reference sequence). The CDR3, as DNA: TGTGCCAGTAGCTGGGGGACAGCAACTAATGAAAAACTGTTTTTT. It yields the protein CASSWGTATNEKLFF. The variable domain in full, with the rest retrieved from reference TRBV19 and TRBJ1-4, is DGGITQSPKYLFRKEGQNVTLSCEQNLNHDAMYWYRQDPGQGLRLIYYSQIVNDFQKGDIAEGYSVSREKKESFPLTVTSAQKNPTAFYLCASSWGTATNEKLFFGSGTQLSVL.

The chain employs TRBV7-2 and TRBJ1-2; 9 nucleotides align to TRBD1. Germline V lookup: CDR1 SGHTA, CDR2 FQGNSA. The CDR3 sequence is 16 residues long. V shed 2 bases and J 7 bases; nucleotides not matched to a gene: 11. The CDR3 DNA reads TGTGCCAGCAGCTTATCCGGGACAGGGTTGGGTTCTGGCTACACCTTC. Translating it yields CASSLSGTGLGSGYTF.

This sequence joins TRBV11-1 and TRBJ1-1, with D uncertain. The V and J ends lost 1 base and 0 bases respectively, with 6 bases between them. This CDR3 spans 14 amino acids. CDR1 is SGHAT, CDR2 FQDESV, per germline (reference sequence). The CDR3 region is CASSLGQVNTEAFF. For the CDR3, the DNA is TGTGCCAGCAGCTTAGGTCAGGTGAACACTGAAGCTTTCTTT.

The chain carries TRBV25-1 and TRBJ1-2; a weak D match, TRBD1 (5 bases). Germline CDR1 reads MGHDK; CDR2 reads SYGVNS. V dropped 2 bases and J dropped 2 bases, with 15 bases sitting between them. This CDR3 comprises 16 residues. CDR3 nucleotide sequence: TGTGCCAGCAGTGAAATTGGATTCGGGGGAAACTATGGCTACACCTTC. Its protein is CASSEIGFGGNYGYTF.

The chain has TRBV6-2 or TRBV6-3 and TRBJ1-2, with 8 bases that match TRBD1. V trimming: 5 bases; J trimming: 0 bases; junction bases outside the gene matches: 5. The CDR3 runs 15 residues. Per germline, CDR1 MNHEY and CDR2 SVGEGT. CDR3 region: CASSRDRGANYGYTF. The CDR3 DNA follows: TGTGCCAGCAGTCGCGACAGGGGAGCTAACTATGGCTACACCTTC.

The rearrangement joins TRBV6-1 to TRBJ2-1; possible D gene TRBD2, 5 bases. Germline V gives CDR1 MNHNS, CDR2 SASEGT. The V end was cut by 0 bases, the J end by 10 bases, with 13 bases between. The CDR3 has 14 residues. As DNA, the CDR3 is TGTGCCAGCAGTGAAGCGCTTCGAGGAGGCGAGCAGTTCTTC. This translates into CASSEALRGGEQFF.